The 11 T cell receptor beta chains given below trace back to one sample, sequenced in a study of blood T cell repertoires in COVID-19. Libraries were prepared by immunoSEQ multiplex PCR; TCRdb keeps only in-frame clonotypes and omits some of them. The sample holds a few hundred thousand clones, 90% seen once. Input material: peripheral blood. The origin of the receptors is a woman aged 45-59 years with COVID-19, enrolled during active disease.

The J gene is TRBJ1-4, the V gene TRBV6-5; weak D call: TRBD1 (5 bases). The CDR3 runs to 15 residues. Trimming took off 5 bases at V and 8 bases at J, with 18 bases between the two ends. Germline CDR1 and CDR2: MNHEY and SVGAGI. CDR3 loop: CASSPDSTRGEKLFF. The CDR3, as DNA: TGTGCCAGCAGTCCGGATTCTACCCGGGGGGAAAAACTGTTTTTT.

This clone has just one count. The gene calls are TRBV7-8 and TRBJ2-1; possibly TRBD1 for D (5 bases). Germline CDR1 and CDR2: SGHVS and FQNEAQ. The CDR3 sequence is 15 residues long. CDR3 sequence: CATPQGNDPYNEQFF. The CDR3 bases are TGTGCGACGCCCCAGGGAAATGATCCCTACAATGAGCAGTTCTTC.

The V call is TRBV27, the J call TRBJ2-5; 11 bases are shared with TRBD2. Germline-derived CDR1 and CDR2 are MNHEY and SMNVEV (reference sequence). This CDR3 spans 22 amino acids. Trimming cost V 3 bases and J 5 bases; bases outside gene matches: 26. CDR3 protein: CASSFKGRGSGRAGGILETQYF. The CDR3 coding sequence is TGTGCCAGCAGTTTTAAGGGGAGGGGTAGCGGGAGGGCCGGGGGTATTCTGGAGACCCAGTACTTC.

The rearrangement uses TRBV20-1 and TRBJ2-7; TRBD2 matches 9 bases. The CDR3 extends over 11 amino acids. V dropped 5 bases and J dropped 6; count of bases not matched to a gene: 2. The germline gives CDR1 DFQATT, CDR2 SNEGSKA (reference sequence). The CDR3 DNA is TGCAGTGCTGCGGGAGGGATCGAGCAGTACTTC. As protein: CSAAGGIEQYF.

Written as DNA, the CDR3 is TGTGCCAGCAGCGCAACTAGCGGCACCTCCTACAATGAGCAGTTCTTC. This sequence encodes CASSATSGTSYNEQFF. The chain uses TRBV9 and TRBJ2-1, with 8 bases fitting TRBD2. Germline V gives CDR1 SGDLS, CDR2 YYNGEE. There are 16 residues in the CDR3. V trimming: 3 bases; J trimming: 0 bases; junction bases outside the gene matches: 5.

The chain employs TRBV18 and TRBJ2-7, with D possibly matching TRBD1 (6 bases). The germline CDR1 and CDR2 sequences are KGHSH and LQKENI. The CDR3 covers 17 residues. Trimming took off 0 bases at V and 2 bases at J, with 17 bases between the two ends. The CDR3 loop is CASSPPSPDPGAYEQYF. The CDR3 nucleotides read TGTGCCAGCTCACCACCGTCCCCGGACCCAGGGGCCTACGAGCAGTACTTC. Complete variable domain (other parts from reference TRBV18 and TRBJ2-7): NAGVMQNPRHLVRRRGQEARLRCSPMKGHSHVYWYRQLPEEGLKFMVYLQKENIIDESGMPKERFSAEFPKEGPSILRIQQVVRGDSAAYFCASSPPSPDPGAYEQYFGPGTRLTVT.

This rearrangement joins TRBV3-1 (or the pseudogene TRBV3-2) to TRBJ2-1, with a tentative D call TRBD1 (5 bases). Germline CDR1 LGHDT, CDR2 YNNKEL (reference sequence). The CDR3 length is 15 residues. Trimming left V 3 bases short and J 3 bases short, with 12 bases between. The CDR3: CASSQGQGGYNEQFF. DNA for the CDR3: TGTGCCAGCAGCCAGGGGCAGGGCGGCTACAATGAGCAGTTCTTC.

This chain joins TRBV7-2 and TRBJ2-7; D unclear. Germline CDR1 and CDR2: SGHTA and FQGNSA. Trimming cost V 2 bases and J 3 bases, with 5 bases left between them. This CDR3 region has 12 residues. This chain's CDR3 is CASSLSIYEQYF. The CDR3 nucleotides are TGTGCCAGCAGCTTATCAATCTACGAGCAGTACTTC. Supplemented by reference TRBV7-2 and TRBJ2-7, the full variable domain reads GAGVSQSPSNKVTEKGKDVELRCDPISGHTALYWYRQSLGQGLEFLIYFQGNSAPDKSGLPSDRFSAERTGGSVSTLTIQRTQQEDSAVYLCASSLSIYEQYFGPGTRLTVT.

The V call is TRBV5-1, the J call TRBJ2-1; D is perhaps TRBD2 (5 bases). In germline, CDR1 is SGHRS, CDR2 YFSETQ. V was shortened by 6 bases and J by 4 bases, with 20 bases between the two germline ends. The CDR3 covers 16 residues. The CDR3, as DNA: TGCGCCAGCACCCCTGGATACCCCGGAGGATACAATGAGCAGTTCTTC. It translates to CASTPGYPGGYNEQFF.

This clone showed up just once. V and J are TRBV5-8 and TRBJ1-4; 9 bases line up with TRBD1. The CDR3 loop spans 14 amino acids. V was clipped by 1 base and J by 6 bases; unmatched bases: 1. Germline assignment: CDR1 SGHTS and CDR2 YDEGEE. The CDR3 loop reads CASSLRTGDEKLFF. As DNA, the CDR3 is TGTGCCAGCAGCTTGAGGACAGGGGATGAAAAACTGTTTTTT.

The gene calls are TRBV4-2 and TRBJ2-7; TRBD1 aligns across 7 bases. The CDR3 loop spans 16 amino acids. Germline V gives CDR1 LGHNA, CDR2 YNFKEQ. J gave up 2 bases and V 0 bases, and 7 bases lay outside the gene matches. Here the CDR3 reads CASSQDLWQGAYEQYF. CDR3 nucleotides: TGTGCCAGCAGCCAAGATCTCTGGCAGGGGGCCTACGAGCAGTACTTC.